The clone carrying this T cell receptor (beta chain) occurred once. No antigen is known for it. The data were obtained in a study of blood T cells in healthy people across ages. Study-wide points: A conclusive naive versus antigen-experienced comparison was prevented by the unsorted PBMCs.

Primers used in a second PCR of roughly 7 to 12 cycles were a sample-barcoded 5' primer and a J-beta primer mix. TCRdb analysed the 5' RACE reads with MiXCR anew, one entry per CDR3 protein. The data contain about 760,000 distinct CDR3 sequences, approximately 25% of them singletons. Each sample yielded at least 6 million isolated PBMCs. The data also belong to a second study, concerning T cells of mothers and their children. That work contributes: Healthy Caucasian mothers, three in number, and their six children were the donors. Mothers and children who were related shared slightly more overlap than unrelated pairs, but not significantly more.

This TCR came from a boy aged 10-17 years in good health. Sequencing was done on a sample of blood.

The CDR3 reads CASSLPSSTDTQYF. The CDR3 coding sequence is TGTGCCAGCAGTTTACCTTCTAGCACAGATACGCAGTATTTT. The chain is built from TRBV28 and TRBJ2-3, with D unclear. There are 14 residues in the CDR3. Per germline, CDR1 MDHEN and CDR2 SYDVKM. V lost 2 bases and J lost 0, with 6 bases in between. Full variable domain (outside the CDR3, taken from reference TRBV28 and TRBJ2-3): DVKVTQSSRYLVKRTGEKVFLECVQDMDHENMFWYRQDPGLGLRLIYFSYDVKMKEKGDIPEGYSVSREKKERFSLILESASTNQTSMYLCASSLPSSTDTQYFGPGTRLTVL.